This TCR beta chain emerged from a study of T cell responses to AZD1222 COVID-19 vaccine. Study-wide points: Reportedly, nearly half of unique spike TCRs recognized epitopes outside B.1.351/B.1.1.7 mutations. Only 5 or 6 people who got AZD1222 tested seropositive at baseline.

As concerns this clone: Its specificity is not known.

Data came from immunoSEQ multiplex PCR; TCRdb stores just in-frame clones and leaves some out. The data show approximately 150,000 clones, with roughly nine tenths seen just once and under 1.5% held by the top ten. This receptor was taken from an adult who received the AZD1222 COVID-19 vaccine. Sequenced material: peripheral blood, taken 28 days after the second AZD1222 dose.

The CDR3 DNA sequence: TGTGCCAGCAGCCCCCTGGGCGGAACCAATCAGCCCCAGCATTTT. As protein: CASSPLGGTNQPQHF. The chain has TRBV6-6 and TRBJ1-5; D gene ambiguous. The ends were cut back, 6 bases at V and 3 bases at J, with 15 bases in the middle. The CDR3 has 15 residues. The germline V gene encodes CDR1 MNHNY and CDR2 SVGAGI (reference sequence).